This T cell receptor (beta chain) was captured in a study of T cell changes during pregnancy in multiple sclerosis. Worth noting for this clone: One junction end disagrees with the germline gene, perhaps due to a read error.

The CDR3 length is 14 residues. Germline assignment: CDR1 MNHEY and CDR2 SMNVEV (reference sequence). TCRdb keeps only in-frame clones here, not all; method: immunoSEQ multiplex PCR. The data contain 15,000 to 20,000 clones, 87% of them seen just once; the ten biggest clones take up approximately 15%. The sequence was collected from a female donor in good health, enrolled as a control in a pregnancy study. This chain uses TRBV27 with TRBJ1-3, with D possibly being TRBD1 (5 bases). Here the sequenced sample was CD8+ T cells from peripheral blood mononuclear cells, taken in the third trimester of pregnancy. CDR3 region: CTSSLGGPGNTIYF. CDR3 nucleotides: TGTACCAGCAGTTTGGGGGGTCCAGGAAACACCATATATTTT.